Many counts were recorded for the clone carrying this T cell receptor (beta chain). Antigen: not known. Trimming removed 8 bases at V and 4 bases at J, with 11 bases between. The V gene's germline CDR1 is SGHAT and CDR2 FQNNGV. The CDR3 contains 12 residues. Using a constant-region primer together with ProtoScript II reverse transcriptase, TCR beta cDNA was made from roughly 520 ng of total RNA. Three rounds of nested multiplex PCR with slightly modified ARM-PCR produced TCR beta libraries. Primers for the first two PCR rounds were TRBV1-TRBV30 forward primers and a C-beta reverse primer (about 9 cycles per round). TCRdb ran MiXCR on the multiplex PCR reads and lists one entry per CDR3 protein. The top ten hold approximately 15% of the sample, which has approximately 320,000 distinct CDR3 sequences, 58% seen once. The data were taken from a study of tumor-infiltrating lymphocytes in primary liver carcinoma. Overall study results and limits: Tumor-adjacent and tumor-blood pairs shared a smaller degree of overlap than tumor region pairs. The study used bulk unsorted samples and so did not compare CD4+ and CD8+ repertoires.

Blood RNA was derived from unsorted whole blood, and germline DNA was extracted too. The chain employs TRBV11-2 and TRBJ1-2; TRBD1 might be the D (5 bases). Input material: peripheral blood. The clonotype originates from a woman aged 25 to 39 with primary liver carcinoma and hepatitis B virus infection. In DNA, the CDR3 is TGTGCCAGCCAAAGACAGCCCTATGGCTACACCTTC. This sequence encodes CASQRQPYGYTF. Filled out from reference TRBV11-2 and TRBJ1-2, the complete variable domain reads EAGVAQSPRYKIIEKRQSVAFWCNPISGHATLYWYQQILGQGPKLLIQFQNNGVVDDSQLPKDRFSAERLKGVDSTLKIQPAKLEDSAVYLCASQRQPYGYTFGSGTRLTVV.